This record concerns one T cell receptor beta chain sequence. This entry belongs to a study of blood T cell repertoires in COVID-19. Only in-frame clones appear in the TCRdb table, and some are missing; sequencing was by immunoSEQ multiplex PCR. The table has about 200,000 clones, around 81% seen once. CDR3 size: 12 residues. Trimming removed 0 bases at V and 10 bases at J, with 4 bases between. Germline assignment: CDR1 SNHLY and CDR2 FYNNEI. The genes are TRBV2 and TRBJ1-6; D unclear. The specimen sequenced was peripheral blood. This TCR was sampled from a man in his 60s with COVID-19, enrolled during active disease. CDR3 residues: CASSEAPSPLHF. CDR3 in DNA: TGTGCCAGCAGTGAAGCCCCATCACCCCTCCACTTT.